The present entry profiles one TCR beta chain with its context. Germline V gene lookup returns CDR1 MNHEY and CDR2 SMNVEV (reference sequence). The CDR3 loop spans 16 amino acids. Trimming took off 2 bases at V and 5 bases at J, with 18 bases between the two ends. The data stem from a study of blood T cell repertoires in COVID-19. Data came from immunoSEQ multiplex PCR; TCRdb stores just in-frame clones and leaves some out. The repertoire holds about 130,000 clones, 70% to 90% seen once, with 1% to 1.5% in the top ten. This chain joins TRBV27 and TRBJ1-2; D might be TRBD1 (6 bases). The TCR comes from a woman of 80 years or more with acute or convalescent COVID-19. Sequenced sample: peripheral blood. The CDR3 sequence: CASSLTPGGGQYGYTF. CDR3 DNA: TGTGCCAGCAGTTTAACCCCCGGCGGGGGGCAATATGGCTACACCTTC.